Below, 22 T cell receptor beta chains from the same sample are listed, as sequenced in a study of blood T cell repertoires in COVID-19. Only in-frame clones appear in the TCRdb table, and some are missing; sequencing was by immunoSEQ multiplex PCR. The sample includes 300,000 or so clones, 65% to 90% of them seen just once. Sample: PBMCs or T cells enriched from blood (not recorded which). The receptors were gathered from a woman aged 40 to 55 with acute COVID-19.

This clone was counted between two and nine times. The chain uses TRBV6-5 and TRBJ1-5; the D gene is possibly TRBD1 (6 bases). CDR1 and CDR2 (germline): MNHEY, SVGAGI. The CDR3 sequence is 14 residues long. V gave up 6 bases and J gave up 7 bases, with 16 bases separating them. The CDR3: CASRSRGSDQPQHF. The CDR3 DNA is TGTGCCAGCAGATCCAGGGGATCCGACCAGCCCCAGCATTTT.

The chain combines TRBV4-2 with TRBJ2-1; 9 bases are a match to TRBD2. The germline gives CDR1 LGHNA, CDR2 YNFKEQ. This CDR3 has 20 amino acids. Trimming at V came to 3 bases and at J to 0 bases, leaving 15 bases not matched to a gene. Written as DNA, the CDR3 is TGTGCCAGCAGCCATGACGATTTAGCGGGAGCGGTACGCTCCTACAATGAGCAGTTCTTC. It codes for CASSHDDLAGAVRSYNEQFF.

The CDR3, as DNA: TGTGCCAGCAGCCCCCTGACAGGGTCCCCCGGGGAGCTGTTTTTT. The encoded protein is CASSPLTGSPGELFF. The rearrangement joins TRBV4-2 to TRBJ2-2, with TRBD1 identical over 7 bases. V shed 4 bases, J shed 6 bases, and the junction held 8 bases outside the gene matches. The CDR3 covers 15 residues. Germline CDR1 and CDR2: LGHNA and YNFKEQ.

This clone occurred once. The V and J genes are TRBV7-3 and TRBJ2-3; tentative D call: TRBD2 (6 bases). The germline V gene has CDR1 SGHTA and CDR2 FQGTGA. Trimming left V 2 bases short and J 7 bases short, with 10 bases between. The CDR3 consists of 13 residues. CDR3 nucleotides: TGTGCCAGCAGCTTAGCGGGACGAAATACGCAGTATTTT. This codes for CASSLAGRNTQYF.

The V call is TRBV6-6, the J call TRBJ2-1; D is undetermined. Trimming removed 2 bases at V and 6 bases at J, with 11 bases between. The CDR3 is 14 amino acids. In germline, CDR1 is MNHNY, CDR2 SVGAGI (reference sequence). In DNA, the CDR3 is TGTGCCAGCAGTTACCGACCGGGTCTCAATGAGCAGTTCTTC. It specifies CASSYRPGLNEQFF.

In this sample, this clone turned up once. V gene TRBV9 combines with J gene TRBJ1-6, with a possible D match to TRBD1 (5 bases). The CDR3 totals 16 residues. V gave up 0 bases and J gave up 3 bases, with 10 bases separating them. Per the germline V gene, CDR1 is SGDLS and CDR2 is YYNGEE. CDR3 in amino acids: CASSVEGLGYNSPLHF. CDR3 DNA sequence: TGTGCCAGCAGCGTAGAGGGGTTGGGCTATAATTCACCCCTCCACTTT. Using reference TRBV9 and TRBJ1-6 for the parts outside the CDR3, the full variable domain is DSGVTQTPKHLITATGQRVTLRCSPRSGDLSVYWYQQSLDQGLQFLIQYYNGEERAKGNILERFSAQQFPDLHSELNLSSLELGDSALYFCASSVEGLGYNSPLHFGNGTRLTVT.

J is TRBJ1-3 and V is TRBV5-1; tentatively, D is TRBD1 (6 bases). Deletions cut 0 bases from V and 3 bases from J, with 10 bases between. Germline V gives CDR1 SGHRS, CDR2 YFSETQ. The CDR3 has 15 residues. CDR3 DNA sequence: TGCGCCAGCAGCTTGGGACAGGAATATGGAAACACCATATATTTT. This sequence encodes CASSLGQEYGNTIYF.

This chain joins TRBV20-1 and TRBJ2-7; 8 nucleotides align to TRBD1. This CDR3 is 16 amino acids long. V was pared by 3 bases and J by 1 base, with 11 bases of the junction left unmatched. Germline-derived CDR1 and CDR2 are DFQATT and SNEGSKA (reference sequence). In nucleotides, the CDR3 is TGCAGTGCTAGTACAGGGGGTGGGATAGGGTCCTACGAGCAGTACTTC. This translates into CSASTGGGIGSYEQYF.

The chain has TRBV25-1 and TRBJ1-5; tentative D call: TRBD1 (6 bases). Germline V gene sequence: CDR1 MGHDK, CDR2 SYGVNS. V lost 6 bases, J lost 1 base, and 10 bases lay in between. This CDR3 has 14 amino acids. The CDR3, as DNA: TGTGCCAGCAGCGAGACAGGAAGCAATCAGCCCCAGCATTTT. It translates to CASSETGSNQPQHF.

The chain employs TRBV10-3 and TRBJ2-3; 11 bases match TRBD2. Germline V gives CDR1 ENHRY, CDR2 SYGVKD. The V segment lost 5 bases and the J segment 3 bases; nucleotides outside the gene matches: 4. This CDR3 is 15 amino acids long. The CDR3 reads CAISPLAGGTDTQYF. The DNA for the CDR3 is TGTGCCATCAGTCCGCTAGCGGGGGGTACAGATACGCAGTATTTT.

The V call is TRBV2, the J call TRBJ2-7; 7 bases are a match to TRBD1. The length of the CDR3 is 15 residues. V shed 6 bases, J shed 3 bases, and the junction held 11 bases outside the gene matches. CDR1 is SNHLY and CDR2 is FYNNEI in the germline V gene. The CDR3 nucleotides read TGTGCCAGCAGCGGCCGGGACAGTGGGGTCTACGAGCAGTACTTC. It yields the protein CASSGRDSGVYEQYF. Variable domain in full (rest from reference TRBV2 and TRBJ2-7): EPEVTQTPSHQVTQMGQEVILRCVPISNHLYFYWYRQILGQKVEFLVSFYNNEISEKSEIFDDQFSVERPDGSNFTLKIRSTKLEDSAMYFCASSGRDSGVYEQYFGPGTRLTVT.

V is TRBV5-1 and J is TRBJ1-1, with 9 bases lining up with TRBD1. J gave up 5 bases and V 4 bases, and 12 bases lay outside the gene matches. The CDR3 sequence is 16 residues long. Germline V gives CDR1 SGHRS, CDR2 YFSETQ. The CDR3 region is CASSAQGQGIRTEAFF. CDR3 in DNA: TGCGCCAGCAGCGCCCAAGGACAGGGGATTCGGACTGAAGCTTTCTTT.

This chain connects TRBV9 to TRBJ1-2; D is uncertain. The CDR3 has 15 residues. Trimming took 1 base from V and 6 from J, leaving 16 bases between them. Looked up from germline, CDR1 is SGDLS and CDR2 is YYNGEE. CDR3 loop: CASSVNPSVLDGYTF. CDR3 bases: TGTGCCAGCAGCGTAAACCCATCAGTCCTGGATGGCTACACCTTC.

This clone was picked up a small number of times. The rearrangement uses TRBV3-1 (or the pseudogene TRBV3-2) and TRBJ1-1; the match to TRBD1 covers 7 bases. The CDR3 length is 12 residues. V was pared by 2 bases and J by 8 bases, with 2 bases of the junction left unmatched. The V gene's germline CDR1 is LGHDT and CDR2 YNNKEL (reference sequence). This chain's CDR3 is CASSQSTGEAFF. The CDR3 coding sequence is TGTGCCAGCAGCCAATCGACAGGGGAAGCTTTCTTT.

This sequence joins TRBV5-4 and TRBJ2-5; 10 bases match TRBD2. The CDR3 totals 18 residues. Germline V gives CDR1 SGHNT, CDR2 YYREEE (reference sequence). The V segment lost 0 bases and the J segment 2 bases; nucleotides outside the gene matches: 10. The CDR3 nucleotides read TGTGCCAGCAGCTTGGGCAGCGGGGGGGCCATAGGACAAGAGACCCAGTACTTC. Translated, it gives CASSLGSGGAIGQETQYF.

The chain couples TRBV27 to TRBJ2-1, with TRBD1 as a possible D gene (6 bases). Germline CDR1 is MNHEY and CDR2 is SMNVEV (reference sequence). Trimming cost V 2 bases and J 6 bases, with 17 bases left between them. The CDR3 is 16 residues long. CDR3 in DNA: TGTGCCAGCAGTTTAGGAAGAGGACAGCCTGTCAATGAGCAGTTCTTC. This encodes CASSLGRGQPVNEQFF.

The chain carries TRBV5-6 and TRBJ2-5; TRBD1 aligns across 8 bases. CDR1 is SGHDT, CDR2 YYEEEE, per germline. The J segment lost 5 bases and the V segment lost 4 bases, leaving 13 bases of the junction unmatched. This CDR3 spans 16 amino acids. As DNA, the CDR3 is TGTGCCAGCAGCCGTCTACTGGACAGGGACCGGGAGACCCAGTACTTC. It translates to CASSRLLDRDRETQYF. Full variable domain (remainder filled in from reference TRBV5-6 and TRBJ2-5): DAGVTQSPTHLIKTRGQQVTLRCSPKSGHDTVSWYQQALGQGPQFIFQYYEEEERQRGNFPDRFSGHQFPNYSSELNVNALLLGDSALYLCASSRLLDRDRETQYFGPGTRLLVL.

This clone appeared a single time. The CDR3 reads CATSRDWGNRQGVRDEQFF. The CDR3 bases are TGTGCCACCAGCAGAGATTGGGGAAACCGACAGGGAGTTCGCGATGAGCAGTTCTTC. The J gene is TRBJ2-1, the V gene TRBV15; 7 bases match TRBD1. The CDR3 contains 19 residues. The germline V gene has CDR1 LNHNV and CDR2 YYDKDF (reference sequence). The V gene end was trimmed by 0 bases and the J gene end by 8 bases; junction bases not matched to a gene: 19. Looking up the rest from reference TRBV15 and TRBJ2-1 gives the full variable domain: DAMVIQNPRYQVTQFGKPVTLSCSQTLNHNVMYWYQQKSSQAPKLLFHYYDKDFNNEADTPDNFQSRRPNTSFCFLDIRSPGLGDTAMYLCATSRDWGNRQGVRDEQFFGPGTRLTVL.

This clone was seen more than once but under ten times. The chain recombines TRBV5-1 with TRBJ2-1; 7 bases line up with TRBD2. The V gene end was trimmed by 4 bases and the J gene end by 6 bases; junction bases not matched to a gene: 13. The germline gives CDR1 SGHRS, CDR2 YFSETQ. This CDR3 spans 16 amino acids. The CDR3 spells CASSPRVASGSNEQFF. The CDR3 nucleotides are TGCGCCAGCAGCCCCCGGGTGGCTAGCGGATCCAATGAGCAGTTCTTC.

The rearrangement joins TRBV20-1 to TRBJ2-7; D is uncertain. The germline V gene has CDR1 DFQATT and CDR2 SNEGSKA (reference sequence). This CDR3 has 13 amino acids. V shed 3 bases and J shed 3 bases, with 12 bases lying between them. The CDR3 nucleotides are TGCAGTGCTAGTCCCTCAGCGAGCTACGAGCAGTACTTC. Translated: CSASPSASYEQYF.

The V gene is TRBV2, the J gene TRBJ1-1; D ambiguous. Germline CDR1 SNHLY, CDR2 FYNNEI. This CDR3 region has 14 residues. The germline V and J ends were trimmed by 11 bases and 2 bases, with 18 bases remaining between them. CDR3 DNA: TGTGCCGGGAGCATGAGGGCTCTCAACACTGAAGCTTTCTTT. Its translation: CAGSMRALNTEAFF.

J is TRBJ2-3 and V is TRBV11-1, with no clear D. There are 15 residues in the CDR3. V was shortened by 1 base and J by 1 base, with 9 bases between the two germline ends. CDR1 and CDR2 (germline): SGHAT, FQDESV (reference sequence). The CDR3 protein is CASSLDTKGTDTQYF. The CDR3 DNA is TGTGCCAGCAGCTTAGATACTAAGGGCACAGATACGCAGTATTTT.